Listed here are 9 T cell receptor beta chains from one sample, sequenced in a study of shared clonotypes between healthy human individuals. TCRdb keeps only in-frame clones here, not all; method: immunoSEQ multiplex PCR. The table lists about 710,000 clones, around 70% of them singletons. The sample taken for sequencing was memory CD4+ T cells sorted from blood. As for subset: CD45RA-negative fraction. These receptors all come from a woman in her 30s in good health.

A few counts support this clone. The V call is TRBV5-4, the J call TRBJ1-2, with D possibly matching TRBD1 (6 bases). The germline V gene has CDR1 SGHNT and CDR2 YYREEE (reference sequence). V was trimmed by 1 base and J by 7 bases, leaving 17 bases between them. The CDR3 sequence is 15 residues long. The CDR3 DNA follows: TGTGCCAGCAGCTTGACGGGGGGCGGCGGTGGTGGCTACACCTTC. The encoded protein is CASSLTGGGGGGYTF.

A single count supports this clone. A much larger clone lies a single base off, so this may be a read error. The chain combines TRBV6-1 with TRBJ1-4, with D tentatively TRBD1 (5 bases). Germline values: CDR1 MNHNS, CDR2 SASEGT. The CDR3 is 14 amino acids. The V end lost 5 bases, the J end lost 4 bases, and 11 bases lay between the germline ends. Written as DNA, the CDR3 is TGTGCCAGCAGTTTAACGGGGGGTAATGAAAAACTGTTTTTT. Its protein is CASSLTGGNEKLFF.

The rearrangement joins TRBV18 to TRBJ1-2; D unclear. V lost 2 bases to trimming and J lost 0 bases, with 7 bases between them. Germline CDR1 reads KGHSH; CDR2 reads LQKENI. The CDR3 sequence is 14 residues long. The CDR3 sequence is CASSPSNANYGYTF. The CDR3 region has the DNA TGTGCCAGCTCACCAAGCAACGCTAACTATGGCTACACCTTC.

A word on this clone: It differs at one base from a far larger clone, so likely a read error. Other DNA sequences in the same sample also yield this CDR3. This rearrangement joins TRBV7-9 to TRBJ2-3; the D is unclear. Looked up from germline, CDR1 is SEHNR and CDR2 is FQNEAQ (reference sequence). Trimming stripped 5 bases from V and 2 bases from J, with 5 bases between. The CDR3 loop spans 12 amino acids. Here the CDR3 reads CASSPYTDTQYF. The CDR3 nucleotides are TGTGCCAGCAGCCCGTACACAGATACGCAGTATTTT.

This clone was counted a few times. The V gene is TRBV12-5, the J gene TRBJ2-7; 7 bases are shared with TRBD1. CDR3 size: 17 residues. The trim removed 1 base at V and 6 bases at J, leaving 15 bases unmatched. Germline V gene data show CDR1 as LGHNT and CDR2 as FRNRAP. CDR3 bases: TGTGCTAGTGGTTTGGCCCATATGACAGGGTTCGGCTCCGAGCAGTACTTC. Translation gives CASGLAHMTGFGSEQYF.

The V gene is TRBV19, the J gene TRBJ2-6; D not certain. The length of the CDR3 is 16 residues. Germline assignment: CDR1 LNHDA and CDR2 SQIVND (reference sequence). Trimming pared 7 bases from V and 0 bases from J, leaving 13 bases between. CDR3: CASTPAGSSGANVLTF. The CDR3 DNA follows: TGTGCCAGTACCCCCGCCGGTAGCTCTGGGGCCAACGTCCTGACTTTC.

This clone has more than one count but fewer than ten. This chain links TRBV7-2 with TRBJ1-5, with D uncertain. The CDR3 has 15 residues. Deletions cut 5 bases from V and 5 bases from J, with 16 bases between. Germline V gives CDR1 SGHTA, CDR2 FQGNSA. The CDR3 region has the DNA TGTGCCAGCAGCACCTCGGTGTTGGTAGATCAGCCCCAGCATTTT. Translated: CASSTSVLVDQPQHF.

At least ten counts were recorded for this clone. The chain employs TRBV27 and TRBJ1-2; D might be TRBD1 (6 bases). Trimming removed 5 bases at V and 8 bases at J, with 15 bases between. This CDR3 contains 13 residues. Germline V gene sequence: CDR1 MNHEY, CDR2 SMNVEV (reference sequence). The CDR3 DNA reads as TGTGCCAGCAGTCCTAGACAGGTCGGGGGCTACACCTTC. As protein: CASSPRQVGGYTF.

The rearrangement uses TRBV6-4 and TRBJ2-2; maybe TRBD1 (6 bases). From germline, CDR1 is MRHNA and CDR2 SNTAGT. This CDR3 is built from 13 residues. V lost 6 bases and J 5 bases, leaving 10 bases between the germline ends. The CDR3: CASRRGSTGELFF. The DNA for the CDR3 is TGTGCCAGCAGGAGGGGGTCTACCGGGGAGCTGTTTTTT.